The entry below describes one T cell receptor (beta chain). It has no known antigen specificity. It has no much larger one-base neighbor in the sample; base qualities were not kept. This entry comes from a study of identical twins (TCRdb year 2016). About the full investigation: To test whether fetal clonotypes persist, the study used deep sequencing on TCR alpha and beta repertoires from monozygotic twins, unrelated adults of various ages, and cord blood. To rule out contamination, replicate twin experiments were performed at different times with different library preparation protocols. Study-wide findings and limitations: Because the same donors could not be followed over many years, conclusions were based on cross-sectional statistical analysis. Compared with coincidental sharing between unrelated individuals, an excess of low generation-probability sequences was observed among out-of-frame TCR alpha sequences shared between twins. A weaker excess of twin sharing was found in beta out-of-frame sequences because the signal-to-noise ratio was lowered by fewer shared sequences. Abundant cord blood beta clonotypes had fewer insertions, young adult naive repertoires showed a similar but weaker trend, and memory repertoires showed no such trend. Zero-insertion analyses could be partly confounded by invariant T cells such as MAIT and iNKT, although diverse VJ usage argued against such confounding for most clonotypes. In monozygotic twins, recombination models systematically underestimated out-of-frame TCR alpha sharing, but the models matched the sharing seen between unrelated individuals.

V gives up 1 base and J gives up 3 bases, and the segment between their germline ends measures 12 bases. Reading from cysteine to phenylalanine, the CDR3 counts 16 amino acids. Of the read, only the CDR3 DNA is kept; its 48 bases are in frame from base 1. CDR1 is given as SGHAT and CDR2 as FQNNGV, both from the germline V gene. Only healthy Caucasian donors were included. Three pairs of female monozygotic twins, all aged 18 to 29 years, were included in the twin cohort. CD4+ and CD8+ T cell populations were isolated with positive isolation kits from Invitrogen. Receptor amplification or capture employed 5' RACE. The sequencing machine was an Illumina HiSeq 2000. A universal primer binding site was added through template switching, and the final cDNA carried a unique molecular identifier so that TCR cDNA molecules could be counted accurately. Specific primers in the conserved constant-segment region were used to synthesize first-strand cDNA for TCR alpha and beta chains. Each cDNA library was double barcoded, with a SMART-Mk sample barcode plus Illumina barcodes, to control for contamination. TruSeq adapter sequences, together with Illumina sample barcodes, were added in two successive PCR steps. The TCR alpha and beta cDNA libraries were sequenced on the Illumina HiSeq platform using custom primers. The authors' pipeline ran thus. MiGEC processed the raw reads to extract unique molecular identifiers, while MiXCR was used to determine the CDR3 positions. For each individual, recombination models were inferred using an EM algorithm with the repgenHMM and IGoR tools. Shared clonotypes were analyzed with the tcR package in R, and sharing was normalized by the product of cloneset sizes. Out-of-frame nonproductive sequences were analyzed to study raw recombination free of thymic and clonal selection effects. Through fastp at Q25 and MiXCR, TCRdb rebuilt clones from the public reads, retaining in-frame beta chains. Every CDR3 protein is listed once, alongside the most common genes and DNA of its rows. These V and J calls rely on TCRdb rather than the paper's analysis. For this sample the table gives 200,000 to 300,000 distinct CDR3 sequences, of which approximately 8% were detected only once. Under 6.5% of the sample comes from the top ten.

A further study also used this sample, focusing on yellow fever vaccine responses in identical twins. The second study's paper adds: The T cell response to vaccination in identical twins was reported by the authors to appear partly convergent and partly personalized. The study precisely tracked vaccine-responding T cell clones in identical twins.

This receptor chain uses TRBV11-2 and TRBJ2-2; the D gene is possibly TRBD1 or TRBD2, with 5 bases matching each. The sequenced sample was CD8+ T cells sorted from blood. This sequence originates from a woman aged 18-29 years in good health. The CDR3 region has the sequence CASSLGSGRYTGELFF. The DNA is TGTGCCAGCAGCTTAGGCTCGGGGCGGTACACCGGGGAGCTGTTTTTT.